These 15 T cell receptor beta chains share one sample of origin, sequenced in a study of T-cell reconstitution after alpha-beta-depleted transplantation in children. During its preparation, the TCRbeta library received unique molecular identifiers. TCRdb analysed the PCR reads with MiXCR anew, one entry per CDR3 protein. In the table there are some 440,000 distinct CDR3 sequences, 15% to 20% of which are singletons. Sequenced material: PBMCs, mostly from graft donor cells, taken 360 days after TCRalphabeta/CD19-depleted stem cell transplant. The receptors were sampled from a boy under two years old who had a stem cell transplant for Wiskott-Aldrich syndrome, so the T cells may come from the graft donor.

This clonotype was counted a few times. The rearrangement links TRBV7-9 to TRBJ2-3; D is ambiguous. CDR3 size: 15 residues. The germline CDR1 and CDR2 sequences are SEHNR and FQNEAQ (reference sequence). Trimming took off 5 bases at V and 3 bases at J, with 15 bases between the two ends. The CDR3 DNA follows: TGTGCCAGCAGCCCTCACCGTCTATGGACAGATACGCAGTATTTT. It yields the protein CASSPHRLWTDTQYF.

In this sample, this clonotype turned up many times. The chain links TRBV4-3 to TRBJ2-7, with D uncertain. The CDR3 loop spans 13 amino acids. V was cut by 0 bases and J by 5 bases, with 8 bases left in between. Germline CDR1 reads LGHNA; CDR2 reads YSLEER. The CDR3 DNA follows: TGCGCCAGCAGCCAAGATATGAGAGACGAGCAGTACTTC. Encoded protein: CASSQDMRDEQYF.

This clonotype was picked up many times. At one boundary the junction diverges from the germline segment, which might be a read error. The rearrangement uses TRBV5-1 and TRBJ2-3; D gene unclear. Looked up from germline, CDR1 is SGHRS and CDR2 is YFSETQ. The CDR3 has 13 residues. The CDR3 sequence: CASSLGPTDTQYF. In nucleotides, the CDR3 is TGTGCCAGCAGTCTAGGTCCCACAGATACGCAGTATTTT.

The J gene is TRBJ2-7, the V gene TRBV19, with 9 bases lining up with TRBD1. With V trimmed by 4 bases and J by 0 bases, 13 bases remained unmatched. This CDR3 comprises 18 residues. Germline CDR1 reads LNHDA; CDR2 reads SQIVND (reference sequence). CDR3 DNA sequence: TGTGCCAGTAGTAAATTGGGACAGGGAGGGGCGAGCTCCTACGAGCAGTACTTC. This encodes CASSKLGQGGASSYEQYF.

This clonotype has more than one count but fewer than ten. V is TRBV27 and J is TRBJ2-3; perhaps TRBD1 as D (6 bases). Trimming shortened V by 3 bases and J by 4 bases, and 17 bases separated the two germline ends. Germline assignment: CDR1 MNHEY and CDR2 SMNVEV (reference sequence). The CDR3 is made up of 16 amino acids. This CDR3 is CASSLVGGNIPDTQYF. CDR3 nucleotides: TGTGCCAGCAGTTTGGTAGGGGGTAATATCCCAGATACGCAGTATTTT.

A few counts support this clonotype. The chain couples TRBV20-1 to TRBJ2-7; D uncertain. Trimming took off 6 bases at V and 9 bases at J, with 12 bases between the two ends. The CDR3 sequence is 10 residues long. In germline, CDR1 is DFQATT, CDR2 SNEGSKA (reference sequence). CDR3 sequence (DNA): TGCAGTGCGGGCATCCTTGGGCAGTACTTC. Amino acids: CSAGILGQYF.

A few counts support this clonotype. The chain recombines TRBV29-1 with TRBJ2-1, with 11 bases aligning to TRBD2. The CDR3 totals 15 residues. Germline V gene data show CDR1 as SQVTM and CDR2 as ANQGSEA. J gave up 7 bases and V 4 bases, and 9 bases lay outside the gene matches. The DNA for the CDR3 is TGCAGCGTTGGATTAGTACTAGCGGGAGAAAATGAGCAGTTCTTC. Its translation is CSVGLVLAGENEQFF.

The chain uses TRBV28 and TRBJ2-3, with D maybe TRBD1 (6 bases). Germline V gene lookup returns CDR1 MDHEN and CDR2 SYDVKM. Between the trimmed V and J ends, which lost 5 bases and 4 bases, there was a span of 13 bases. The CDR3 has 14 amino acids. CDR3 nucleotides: TGTGCCAGCAGTCTTGGACAGAGCCCAGATACGCAGTATTTT. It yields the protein CASSLGQSPDTQYF.

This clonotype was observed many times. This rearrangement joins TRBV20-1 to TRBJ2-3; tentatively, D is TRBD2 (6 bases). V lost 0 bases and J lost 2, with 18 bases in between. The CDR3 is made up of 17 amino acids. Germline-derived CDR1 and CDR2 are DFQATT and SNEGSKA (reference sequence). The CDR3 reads CSARDWAPRGITDTQYF. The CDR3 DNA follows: TGCAGTGCTAGAGATTGGGCGCCCCGCGGGATCACAGATACGCAGTATTTT.

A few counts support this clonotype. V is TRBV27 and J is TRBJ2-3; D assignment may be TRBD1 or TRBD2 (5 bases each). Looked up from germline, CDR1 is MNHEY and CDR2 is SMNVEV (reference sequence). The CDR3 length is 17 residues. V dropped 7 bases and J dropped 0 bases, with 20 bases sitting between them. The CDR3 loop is CASISLTGTRSTDTQYF. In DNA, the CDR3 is TGTGCCAGCATTTCCCTGACCGGGACCCGAAGCACAGATACGCAGTATTTT.

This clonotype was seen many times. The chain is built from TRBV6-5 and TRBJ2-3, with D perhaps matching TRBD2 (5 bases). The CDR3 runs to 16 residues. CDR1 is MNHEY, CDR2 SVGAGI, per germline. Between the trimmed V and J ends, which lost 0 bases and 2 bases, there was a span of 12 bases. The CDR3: CASSYSSGLPTDTQYF. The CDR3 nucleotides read TGTGCCAGCAGTTACTCCTCTGGACTTCCCACAGATACGCAGTATTTT.

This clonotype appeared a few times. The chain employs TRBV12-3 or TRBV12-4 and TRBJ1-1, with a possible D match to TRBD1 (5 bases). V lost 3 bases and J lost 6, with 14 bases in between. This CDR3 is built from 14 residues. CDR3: CASSLSGVMAEAFF. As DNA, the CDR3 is TGTGCCAGCAGTTTGTCGGGGGTTATGGCTGAAGCTTTCTTT.

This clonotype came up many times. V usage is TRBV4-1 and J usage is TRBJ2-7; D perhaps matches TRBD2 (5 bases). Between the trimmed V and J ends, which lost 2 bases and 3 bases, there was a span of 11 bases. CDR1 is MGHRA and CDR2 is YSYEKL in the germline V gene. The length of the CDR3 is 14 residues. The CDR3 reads CASSQRGMGYEQYF. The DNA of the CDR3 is TGCGCCAGCAGCCAACGGGGAATGGGCTACGAGCAGTACTTC.

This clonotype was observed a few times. This chain's CDR3 is CASSRRIPRTGNTGELFF. CDR3 nucleotides: TGTGCCAGCAGTCGGAGGATCCCGAGGACAGGGAACACCGGGGAGCTGTTTTTT. V is TRBV6-1 and J is TRBJ2-2; the match to TRBD1 covers 7 bases. V lost 5 bases and J lost 1; bases outside the gene matches: 13. In germline, CDR1 is MNHNS, CDR2 SASEGT. The CDR3 contains 18 residues.

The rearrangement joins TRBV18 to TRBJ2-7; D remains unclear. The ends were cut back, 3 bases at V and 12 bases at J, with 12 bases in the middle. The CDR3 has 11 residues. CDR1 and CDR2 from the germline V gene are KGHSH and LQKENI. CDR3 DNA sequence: TGTGCCAGCTCACCCGGGCTCGCGTGGTACTTC. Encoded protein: CASSPGLAWYF.